This T cell receptor beta chain was documented in a study of blood T cell repertoires in COVID-19. Study in general: Sample material is recorded as cDNA or gDNA derived from T cells, B-cell-depleted T cells, or PBMCs.

In terms of age and location, participants ranged from about 18 to 95 years and lived in about 25 US areas. In assigning cohorts, the study relied on participant-reported clinical history. No more than 2 weeks before study entry, exposed participants had met a case of COVID-19. Germline CDR1 and CDR2: SEHNR and FQNEAQ (reference sequence). Trimming left V 5 bases short and J 4 bases short, with 24 bases between. This CDR3 contains 17 residues. The data were produced by immunoSEQ multiplex PCR, yet TCRdb's version contains in-frame clones alone and is incomplete. The sample consists of about 320,000 clones, around nine tenths of them appearing once. This clone was observed a few times.

The clonotype comes from a woman between 25 and 40 years old who had been exposed to COVID-19. The gene calls are TRBV7-9 and TRBJ2-7, with TRBD1 as a possible D gene (5 bases). Sequencing was done on a sample of PBMCs or T cells enriched from blood (not recorded which). In DNA form, the CDR3 reads TGTGCCAGCAGCATAAGCCTCAATACAGGTCTCGTATACGAGCAGTACTTC. Translated: CASSISLNTGLVYEQYF.